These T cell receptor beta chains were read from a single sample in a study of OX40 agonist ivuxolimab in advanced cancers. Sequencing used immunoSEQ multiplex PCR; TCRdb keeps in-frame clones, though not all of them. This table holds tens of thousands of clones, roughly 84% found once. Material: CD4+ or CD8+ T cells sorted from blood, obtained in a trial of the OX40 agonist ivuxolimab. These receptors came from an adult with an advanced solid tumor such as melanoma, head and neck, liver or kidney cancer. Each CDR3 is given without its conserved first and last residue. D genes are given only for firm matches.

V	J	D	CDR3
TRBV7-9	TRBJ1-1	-	ASSLMNTEAF
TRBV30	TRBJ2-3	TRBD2	AWSVQLAGPTDTQY
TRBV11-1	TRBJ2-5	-	ASSFSPFQETQY
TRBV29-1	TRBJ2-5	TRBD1	SVEPTGMETQY
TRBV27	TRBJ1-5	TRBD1	ASSVPGQGANQPQH
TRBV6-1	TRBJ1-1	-	ASSERIDTEAF
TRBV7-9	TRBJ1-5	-	ASSLNKQGQPQH
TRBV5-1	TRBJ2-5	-	ASSLAGRGWETQY
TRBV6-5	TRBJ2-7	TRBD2	ASRLSGSYEQY
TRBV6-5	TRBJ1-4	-	ASSYSGLGEKLF
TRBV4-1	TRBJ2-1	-	ASSQVRASSYNEQF
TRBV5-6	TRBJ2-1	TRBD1	ASSTRDRKF
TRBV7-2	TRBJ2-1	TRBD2	ASSLSRTSGYNEQF
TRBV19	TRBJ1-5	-	ASSITANLNQPQH
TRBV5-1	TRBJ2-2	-	ASSRGSLNTGELF
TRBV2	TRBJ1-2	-	ASSKGYGYT
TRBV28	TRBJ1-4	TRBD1	ASSAGQATNEKLF
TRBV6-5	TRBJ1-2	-	ASSPWTAINYGYT
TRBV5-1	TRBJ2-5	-	ASSLPHGAQGETQY
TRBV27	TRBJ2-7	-	ASSPRGLLPSSDEQY
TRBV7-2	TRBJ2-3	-	ASSPPGGGTQY
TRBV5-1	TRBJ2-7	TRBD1	ASSSGQVYEQY
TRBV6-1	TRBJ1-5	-	AGAAESNQPQH